This entry describes one TCR beta chain. CDR3 length: 13 amino acids. Trimming took 1 base from V and 1 from J, leaving 5 bases between them. Germline CDR1 and CDR2: LGHNT and FRNRAP. It was with 60 Vbeta and 13 Jbeta primers that the PCR ran. Profiled with immunoSEQ multiplex PCR; TCRdb holds only in-frame clones, not every one. This sample's table reports about 77,000 clones. This entry comes from a study of cytomegalovirus exposure and HLA in healthy donors. This receptor was identified in a man aged 45-60 years in good health and CMV-seropositive. The V gene is TRBV12-5, the J gene TRBJ2-7; TRBD2 is a possible D gene (5 bases). What was sequenced was PBMCs. The CDR3 region has the DNA TGTGCTAGTGGTTTGGGGACTTCCTACGAGCAGTACTTC. Its translation is CASGLGTSYEQYF.